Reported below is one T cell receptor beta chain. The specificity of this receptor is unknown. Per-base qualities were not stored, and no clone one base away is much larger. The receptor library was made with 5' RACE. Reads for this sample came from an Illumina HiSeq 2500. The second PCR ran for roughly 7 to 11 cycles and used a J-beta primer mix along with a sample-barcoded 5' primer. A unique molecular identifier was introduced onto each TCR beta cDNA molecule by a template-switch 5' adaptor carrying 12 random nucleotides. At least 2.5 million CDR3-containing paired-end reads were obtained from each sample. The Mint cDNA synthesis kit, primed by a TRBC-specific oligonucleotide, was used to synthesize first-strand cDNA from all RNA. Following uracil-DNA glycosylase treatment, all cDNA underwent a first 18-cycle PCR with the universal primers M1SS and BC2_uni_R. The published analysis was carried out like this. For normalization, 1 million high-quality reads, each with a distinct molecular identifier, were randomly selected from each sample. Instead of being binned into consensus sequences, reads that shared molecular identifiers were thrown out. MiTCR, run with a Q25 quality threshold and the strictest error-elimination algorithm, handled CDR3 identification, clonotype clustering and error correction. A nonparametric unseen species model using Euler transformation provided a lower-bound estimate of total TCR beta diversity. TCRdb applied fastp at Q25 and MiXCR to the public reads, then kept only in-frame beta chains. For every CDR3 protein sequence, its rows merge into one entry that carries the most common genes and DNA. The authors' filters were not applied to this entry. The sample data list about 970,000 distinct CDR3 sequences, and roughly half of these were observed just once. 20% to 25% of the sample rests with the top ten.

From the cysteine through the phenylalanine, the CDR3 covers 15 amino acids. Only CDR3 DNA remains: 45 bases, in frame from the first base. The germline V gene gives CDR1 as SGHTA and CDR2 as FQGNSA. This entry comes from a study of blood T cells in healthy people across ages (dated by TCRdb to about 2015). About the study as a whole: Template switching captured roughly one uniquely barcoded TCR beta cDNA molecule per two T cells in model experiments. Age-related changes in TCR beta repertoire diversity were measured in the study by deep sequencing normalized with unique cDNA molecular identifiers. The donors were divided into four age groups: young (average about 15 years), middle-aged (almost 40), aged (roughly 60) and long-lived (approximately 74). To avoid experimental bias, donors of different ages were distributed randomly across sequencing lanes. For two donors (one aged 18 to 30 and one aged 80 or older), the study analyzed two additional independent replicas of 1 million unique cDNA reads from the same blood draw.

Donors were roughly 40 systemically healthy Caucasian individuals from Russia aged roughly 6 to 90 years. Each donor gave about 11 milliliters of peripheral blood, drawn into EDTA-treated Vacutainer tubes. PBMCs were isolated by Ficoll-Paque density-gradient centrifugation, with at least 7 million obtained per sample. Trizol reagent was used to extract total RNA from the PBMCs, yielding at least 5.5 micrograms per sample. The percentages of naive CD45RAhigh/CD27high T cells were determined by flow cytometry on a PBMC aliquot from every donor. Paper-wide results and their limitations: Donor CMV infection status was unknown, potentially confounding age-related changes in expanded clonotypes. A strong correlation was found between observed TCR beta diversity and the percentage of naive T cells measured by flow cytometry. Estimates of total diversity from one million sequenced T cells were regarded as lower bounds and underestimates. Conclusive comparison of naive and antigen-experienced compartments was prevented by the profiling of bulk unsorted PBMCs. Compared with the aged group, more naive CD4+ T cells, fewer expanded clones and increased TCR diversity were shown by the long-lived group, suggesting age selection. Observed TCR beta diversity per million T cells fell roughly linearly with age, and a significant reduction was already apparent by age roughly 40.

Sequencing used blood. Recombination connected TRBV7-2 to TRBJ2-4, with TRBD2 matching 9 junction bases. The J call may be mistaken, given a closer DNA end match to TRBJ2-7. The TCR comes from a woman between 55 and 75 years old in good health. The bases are TGTGCCAGCAGACCTACTAGCGGGCAAATCCACGAGCAGTACTTC. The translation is CASRPTSGQIHEQYF.